These 17 T cell receptor beta chains were all obtained from the same sample, sequenced in a study of T-cell reconstitution after alpha-beta-depleted transplantation in children. As it was prepared, the TCRbeta library received unique molecular identifiers. TCRdb fed the PCR reads into MiXCR, producing one record per CDR3 protein. The profile shows around 480,000 distinct CDR3 sequences, approximately 32% of them singletons. The source material was PBMCs from the stem cell graft donor, sampled from the stem cell graft. The receptors here all came from a human donor who donated a stem cell graft to a child with aplastic anemia.

The rearrangement links TRBV20-1 to TRBJ1-1, with D hard to call. CDR3 size: 13 residues. Looked up from germline, CDR1 is DFQATT and CDR2 is SNEGSKA (reference sequence). With 0 bases removed from V and 3 bases from J, the gap between germline ends came to 8 bases. CDR3 residues: CSAREGIHTEAFF. CDR3 DNA: TGCAGTGCTAGAGAGGGTATTCACACTGAAGCTTTCTTT.

The CDR3 DNA is TGCGCCAGCAGCTTGGCAGGACCGAGCTCCTACAATGAGCAGTTCTTC. Its translation: CASSLAGPSSYNEQFF. This chain connects TRBV5-1 to TRBJ2-1, with no clear D. Germline values: CDR1 SGHRS, CDR2 YFSETQ. V shed 0 bases and J shed 0 bases, with 10 bases lying between them. The CDR3 is 16 amino acids.

This chain links TRBV7-3 with TRBJ1-1; TRBD1 might be the D (5 bases). The CDR3 has 15 residues. Deletions cut 1 base from V and 5 bases from J, with 14 bases between. Germline V gene lookup returns CDR1 SGHTA and CDR2 FQGTGA. The DNA of the CDR3 is TGTGCCAGCAGCTTAAGGGGGGAACCTGGGACTGAAGCTTTCTTT. Protein sequence: CASSLRGEPGTEAFF.

The chain has TRBV7-2 and TRBJ2-7, with TRBD2 matching over 7 bases. J lost 5 bases, V lost 1 base, and 8 bases had no gene match. CDR1 is SGHTA and CDR2 is FQGNSA in the germline V gene. The CDR3 has 15 residues. The CDR3 reads CASSLGLAGDNEQYF. The CDR3 DNA sequence: TGTGCCAGCAGCTTAGGGCTCGCGGGAGACAACGAGCAGTACTTC.

Concerning this clonotype itself: The CDR3 does not close with the conserved phenylalanine or tryptophan, likely indicating a read error. The limits of the CDR3 on the DNA are not certain, so only TCRdb's listed CDR3 is given. V is TRBV6-6 and J is TRBJ2-5; the table's TRBD2 call for D was not verified on the DNA. The CDR3 comprises 11 residues, both ends counted. Germline V gene lookup returns CDR1 MNHNY and CDR2 SVGAGI (reference sequence). CDR3 sequence reads: CASSYASGLTI.

This clonotype has just a few counts. The rearrangement links TRBV27 to TRBJ2-2; no firm D call. The V gene lost 6 bases and the J gene lost 1 base, with 15 bases spanning the gap. The CDR3 covers 16 residues. Per germline, CDR1 MNHEY and CDR2 SMNVEV (reference sequence). The CDR3 is CASRPGPIGNTGELFF. The CDR3 DNA is TGTGCCAGCAGACCGGGCCCCATAGGGAACACCGGGGAGCTGTTTTTT.

The J gene is TRBJ1-4, the V gene TRBV4-3, with D unclear. There are 17 residues in the CDR3. The V gene lost 1 base and the J gene lost 2 bases, with 14 bases spanning the gap. Germline V gene data show CDR1 as LGHNA and CDR2 as YSLEER. CDR3 DNA: TGCGCCAGCAGCCAAGGCCTGCCACGGTGGACTAATGAAAAACTGTTTTTT. Protein product: CASSQGLPRWTNEKLFF.

This clonotype was counted a few times. The V gene is TRBV7-2, the J gene TRBJ2-1, with 10 bases aligning to TRBD1. This CDR3 has 14 amino acids. The J segment lost 5 bases and the V segment lost 5 bases, leaving 3 bases of the junction unmatched. Germline V lookup: CDR1 SGHTA, CDR2 FQGNSA. The CDR3 nucleotides read TGTGCCAGCAGCCCCGACAGGGGGCACAATGAGCAGTTCTTC. Translated: CASSPDRGHNEQFF.

This clonotype has only a few counts. The chain recombines TRBV28 with TRBJ2-5; TRBD2 aligns across 11 bases. The CDR3 is 14 residues long. The germline gives CDR1 MDHEN, CDR2 SYDVKM. The junction had 10 bases not matched to a gene; V was cut back by 11 bases and J by 5 bases. CDR3 protein: CAGRPTSGTETQYF. The CDR3 DNA reads as TGTGCCGGCCGGCCGACTAGCGGGACCGAGACCCAGTACTTC.

This sequence joins TRBV4-3 and TRBJ2-1, with TRBD2 identical over 12 bases. This CDR3 has 16 residues. V shed 1 base, J shed 8 bases, and the junction held 6 bases outside the gene matches. The V gene's germline CDR1 is LGHNA and CDR2 YSLEER. CDR3 loop: CASSQVSSGRGDEQFF. The CDR3 DNA sequence: TGCGCCAGCAGCCAAGTCTCTAGCGGGAGGGGTGATGAGCAGTTCTTC.

The chain is built from TRBV12-3 or TRBV12-4 and TRBJ1-5; no clear D. The CDR3 has 15 amino acids. V was cut by 0 bases and J by 7 bases, with 13 bases left in between. CDR3 in amino acids: CASSLAGGRGQPQHF. CDR3 bases: TGTGCCAGCAGTTTAGCCGGAGGGCGCGGCCAGCCCCAGCATTTT.

This clonotype turned up a few times. V and J are TRBV28 and TRBJ2-1; 8 nucleotides agree with TRBD2. The CDR3 extends over 16 amino acids. The V segment lost 5 bases and the J segment 4 bases; nucleotides outside the gene matches: 10. The germline V gene has CDR1 MDHEN and CDR2 SYDVKM. The CDR3 reads CASSRRLAGLYNEQFF. The CDR3 DNA follows: TGTGCCAGCAGTCGGAGGCTAGCGGGCCTATACAATGAGCAGTTCTTC.

This clonotype showed up just a few times. This chain connects TRBV5-1 to TRBJ2-1, with D unresolved. CDR3 length: 12 amino acids. CDR1 SGHRS and CDR2 YFSETQ come from the germline V gene. V was pared by 0 bases and J by 10 bases, with 8 bases between. The CDR3 reads CASSLVFQEQFF. The CDR3 nucleotides read TGCGCCAGCAGCTTGGTATTTCAAGAGCAGTTCTTC.

V is TRBV5-5 and J is TRBJ1-1, with 8 bases lining up with TRBD1. CDR3 size: 13 residues. Germline-derived CDR1 and CDR2 are SGHKS and YYEKEE (reference sequence). V gave up 2 bases and J gave up 6 bases; unmatched junction bases: 3. The CDR3 DNA reads as TGTGCCAGCAGCTTCGACAGGGGCGCTGAAGCTTTCTTT. Protein product: CASSFDRGAEAFF.

The chain combines TRBV12-3 or TRBV12-4 with TRBJ1-1; D is perhaps TRBD1 (5 bases). The CDR3 is made up of 14 amino acids. V was clipped by 7 bases and J by 1 base, with 13 bases between them. The CDR3 loop reads CASNSGTENTEAFF. DNA of the CDR3: TGTGCCAGCAATTCCGGGACGGAGAACACTGAAGCTTTCTTT.

The chain recombines TRBV20-1 with TRBJ1-2; D remains unclear. V was shortened by 0 bases and J by 3 bases, with 17 bases between the two germline ends. This CDR3 comprises 16 residues. The germline CDR1 and CDR2 sequences are DFQATT and SNEGSKA (reference sequence). CDR3 nucleotides: TGCAGTGCTAGAGATCGAGAAGGATTTCATTACTATGGCTACACCTTC. Translated, it gives CSARDREGFHYYGYTF.

This clonotype appeared a few times. The chain employs TRBV11-1 and TRBJ2-7; 10 bases match TRBD1. Germline-derived CDR1 and CDR2 are SGHAT and FQDESV (reference sequence). J was trimmed by 0 bases and V by 1 base; bases with no gene match: 9. This CDR3 has 18 amino acids. CDR3 protein: CASSLGSGDRGHSYEQYF. In DNA, the CDR3 is TGTGCCAGCAGCTTAGGGTCCGGGGACAGGGGACACTCCTACGAGCAGTACTTC.